The 29 T cell receptor beta chains presented below share a single source sample, sequenced in a study of blood T cell repertoires in COVID-19. The repertoire was sequenced with immunoSEQ multiplex PCR; TCRdb's copy has only in-frame clones and lacks some. The table has 150,000 to 180,000 clones, approximately 80% seen once. Material: peripheral blood. Receptors originate from a woman between 50 and 59 years old with acute or convalescent COVID-19.

J is TRBJ2-7 and V is TRBV7-2; D perhaps matches TRBD2 (6 bases). This CDR3 comprises 14 residues. Between the trimmed V and J ends, which lost 5 bases and 4 bases, there was a span of 15 bases. CDR1 and CDR2 (germline): SGHTA, FQGNSA. The DNA for the CDR3 is TGTGCCAGCAGCCCCCGAGGAGGGGTGTACGAGCAGTACTTC. This gives the protein CASSPRGGVYEQYF.

The CDR3 loop is CASSLALAGDNEQFF. DNA of the CDR3: TGCGCCAGCAGCTTGGCGCTAGCGGGGGACAATGAGCAGTTCTTC. V and J are TRBV5-1 and TRBJ2-1, with TRBD2 matching 10 bases. V dropped 0 bases and J dropped 5; count of bases not matched to a gene: 2. Germline CDR1 reads SGHRS; CDR2 reads YFSETQ. This CDR3 contains 15 residues.

This clone appeared a few times. V and J are TRBV28 and TRBJ2-5, with TRBD2 matching over 8 bases. The CDR3 is 14 residues long. The V gene's germline CDR1 is MDHEN and CDR2 SYDVKM. V lost 3 bases and J lost 6; bases outside the gene matches: 6. The CDR3 region has the DNA TGTGCCAGCAGTTTCGCGGGAGGAATCAAGACCCAGTACTTC. This encodes CASSFAGGIKTQYF.

This clone was found a few times. The chain carries TRBV15 and TRBJ1-1, with D unresolved. Trimming shortened V by 0 bases and J by 1 base, and 12 bases separated the two germline ends. The CDR3 runs to 16 residues. Per germline, CDR1 LNHNV and CDR2 YYDKDF (reference sequence). The CDR3 reads CATSRDRSDSNTEAFF. CDR3 nucleotide sequence: TGTGCCACCAGCAGAGATCGGTCGGACTCGAACACTGAAGCTTTCTTT.

The gene calls are TRBV27 and TRBJ2-4; perhaps TRBD2 as D (5 bases). Germline-derived CDR1 and CDR2 are MNHEY and SMNVEV (reference sequence). Trimming removed 7 bases at V and 0 bases at J, with 13 bases between. The CDR3 is 15 amino acids. CDR3: CASTRLSGAKNIQYF. The CDR3 DNA is TGTGCCAGCACCCGACTGAGCGGAGCCAAAAACATTCAGTACTTC.

This rearrangement joins TRBV4-3 to TRBJ1-6; tentatively, D is TRBD1 (5 bases). The CDR3 totals 15 residues. Trimming pared 0 bases from V and 9 bases from J, leaving 12 bases between. In germline, CDR1 is LGHNA, CDR2 YSLEER. CDR3 in amino acids: CASSQDTRGSSPLHF. CDR3 nucleotides: TGCGCCAGCAGCCAAGATACGCGGGGGTCTTCACCCCTCCACTTT.

This sequence joins TRBV5-6 and TRBJ2-3; maybe TRBD2 (5 bases). Germline V gene lookup returns CDR1 SGHDT and CDR2 YYEEEE. This CDR3 has 15 amino acids. The germline V and J ends were trimmed by 1 base and 5 bases, with 14 bases remaining between them. In DNA form, the CDR3 reads TGTGCCAGCAGCTTGAGGGTCTCGGGGTTAGATACGCAGTATTTT. Amino acids: CASSLRVSGLDTQYF.

The V gene is TRBV4-3, the J gene TRBJ2-1, with 7 bases fitting TRBD1. V shed 1 base, J shed 5 bases, and the junction held 8 bases outside the gene matches. The germline gives CDR1 LGHNA, CDR2 YSLEER. The CDR3 contains 16 residues. The CDR3, as DNA: TGCGCCAGCAGCCAAGGGGCCGGGACAGATAACAATGAGCAGTTCTTC. Amino acid sequence: CASSQGAGTDNNEQFF.

This rearrangement joins TRBV25-1 to TRBJ2-5, with TRBD1 as a possible D gene (6 bases). CDR1 is MGHDK, CDR2 SYGVNS, per germline. Trimming took 2 bases from V and 5 from J, leaving 15 bases between them. The CDR3 loop spans 15 amino acids. DNA of the CDR3: TGTGCCAGCAGTGAAAGAGGACAGATAAAGGAGACCCAGTACTTC. It specifies CASSERGQIKETQYF.

The chain has TRBV7-2 and TRBJ1-2; TRBD1 aligns across 7 bases. J was trimmed by 4 bases and V by 5 bases; bases with no gene match: 7. The CDR3 loop spans 14 amino acids. Germline CDR1 is SGHTA and CDR2 is FQGNSA. The CDR3: CASSHDRVGYGYTF. The CDR3 nucleotides read TGTGCCAGCAGCCATGACAGGGTAGGCTATGGCTACACCTTC.

This chain links TRBV6-4 with TRBJ2-7; TRBD2 aligns across 7 bases. After removal of 4 bases from V and 2 bases from J, the junction contained 8 bases not matched to a gene. The CDR3 spans 15 residues. CDR1 MRHNA and CDR2 SNTAGT come from the germline V gene. For the CDR3, the DNA is TGTGCCAGCAGTGCTTTGTCCAGCGGGACCTACGAGCAGTACTTC. Translating gives CASSALSSGTYEQYF.

This clone was seen only a few times. The chain couples TRBV19 to TRBJ1-5; TRBD1 agrees at 10 bases. CDR1 LNHDA and CDR2 SQIVND come from the germline V gene (reference sequence). V lost 0 bases to trimming and J lost 7 bases; unmatched junction nucleotides: 12. The CDR3 spans 18 residues. CDR3 DNA: TGTGCCAGTAGTATAGATACGGGGACAGGGGCCAGGGGACAGCCCCAGCATTTT. Its protein product is CASSIDTGTGARGQPQHF.

The J gene is TRBJ2-3, the V gene TRBV6-2 or TRBV6-3, with a weak D call TRBD2 (6 bases). The V and J ends lost 2 bases and 2 bases respectively, with 11 bases between them. Germline-derived CDR1 and CDR2 are MNHEY and SVGEGT. CDR3 length equals 15 residues. The CDR3 nucleotides are TGTGCCAGCAGTTACGGGGGGAGGTACACAGATACGCAGTATTTT. Protein product: CASSYGGRYTDTQYF.

This clone was counted many times. This chain links TRBV10-3 with TRBJ1-2; TRBD1 might be the D (6 bases). The germline V and J ends were trimmed by 2 bases and 8 bases, with 12 bases remaining between them. Germline assignment: CDR1 ENHRY and CDR2 SYGVKD. The CDR3 has 13 residues. The CDR3 DNA is TGTGCCATCAGTGAGACAGGGACAAGGGGCTACACCTTC. Its translation: CAISETGTRGYTF.

The rearrangement joins TRBV19 to TRBJ1-1; D is ambiguous. Looked up from germline, CDR1 is LNHDA and CDR2 is SQIVND (reference sequence). The CDR3 length is 13 residues. The V gene lost 4 bases and the J gene lost 0 bases, with 6 bases spanning the gap. DNA of the CDR3: TGTGCCAGTAGTAGATCTATGAACACTGAAGCTTTCTTT. This sequence encodes CASSRSMNTEAFF.

This clone was recorded a few times. The genes are TRBV5-4 and TRBJ1-1, with D perhaps matching TRBD1 (5 bases). The V end was cut by 3 bases, the J end by 6 bases, with 15 bases between. CDR1 SGHNT and CDR2 YYREEE come from the germline V gene (reference sequence). The CDR3 runs 14 residues. In DNA form, the CDR3 reads TGTGCCAGCAGCTCCGGGGGGAGGGCCCCTGAAGCTTTCTTT. The encoded protein is CASSSGGRAPEAFF.

This chain connects TRBV6-6 to TRBJ2-2, with 8 positions matching TRBD1. The germline V gene has CDR1 MNHNY and CDR2 SVGAGI (reference sequence). The ends lost 7 bases at V and 1 base at J; junction bases unmatched: 11. This CDR3 is 17 amino acids long. The CDR3 DNA reads as TGTGCCAGCACTCGGGACAGGTTACCCAAGAACACCGGGGAGCTGTTTTTT. This sequence encodes CASTRDRLPKNTGELFF.

The V gene is TRBV9, the J gene TRBJ1-4; 8 bases are a match to TRBD1. Germline CDR1 and CDR2: SGDLS and YYNGEE. This CDR3 contains 15 residues. Trimming took 0 bases from V and 8 from J; bases not matched to a gene: 6. CDR3 nucleotides: TGTGCCAGCAGCGTAGCGTCAGGGGGCTACGAAAAACTGTTTTTT. Translating it yields CASSVASGGYEKLFF.

The chain uses TRBV27 and TRBJ2-3; 7 bases match TRBD1. Germline loops: CDR1 MNHEY, CDR2 SMNVEV (reference sequence). The V gene end was trimmed by 4 bases and the J gene end by 2 bases; junction bases not matched to a gene: 9. This CDR3 region has 16 residues. This chain's CDR3 is CASSSVGTASTDTQYF. For the CDR3, the DNA is TGTGCCAGCAGTTCTGTTGGGACAGCCTCCACAGATACGCAGTATTTT.

The chain joins TRBV19 to TRBJ1-5; no firm D call. V was pared by 4 bases and J by 0 bases, with 10 bases between. This CDR3 region has 15 residues. Looked up from germline, CDR1 is LNHDA and CDR2 is SQIVND (reference sequence). CDR3 nucleotides: TGTGCCAGTAGTACGGGGTTCTCTAGCAATCAGCCCCAGCATTTT. Translation gives CASSTGFSSNQPQHF.

The chain employs TRBV6-6 and TRBJ2-5; D is perhaps TRBD2 (7 bases). V shed 0 bases and J shed 5 bases, with 10 bases lying between them. Germline CDR1 is MNHNY and CDR2 is SVGAGI (reference sequence). The CDR3 spans 14 residues. DNA of the CDR3: TGTGCCAGCAGTTACTCGTCGGGGGGCGAGACCCAGTACTTC. As protein: CASSYSSGGETQYF.

The chain recombines TRBV7-9 with TRBJ1-1; D uncertain. From germline, CDR1 is SEHNR and CDR2 FQNEAQ (reference sequence). The CDR3 spans 12 residues. With 5 bases removed from V and 1 base from J, the gap between germline ends came to 5 bases. The chain's CDR3 is CASSHRNTEAFF. The CDR3 coding sequence is TGTGCCAGCAGCCACAGGAACACTGAAGCTTTCTTT.

This clone was found once. The CDR3 region is CASRGLAGRDREQYF. CDR3 nucleotides: TGTGCCAGCAGGGGACTAGCGGGGCGCGACCGGGAGCAGTACTTC. The rearrangement links TRBV28 to TRBJ2-7, with 13 bases aligning to TRBD2. The CDR3 is 15 residues long. Per germline, CDR1 MDHEN and CDR2 SYDVKM. Losses at the gene ends were 6 bases for V and 7 bases for J; bases not matched to a gene: 9.

In its sample, this clone was seen a few times. The V call is TRBV2, the J call TRBJ1-1, with TRBD1 as a possible D gene (6 bases). The length of the CDR3 is 16 residues. From germline, CDR1 is SNHLY and CDR2 FYNNEI. V dropped 4 bases and J dropped 3 bases, with 18 bases sitting between them. The CDR3 spells CASSGRRGGTDTEAFF. As DNA, the CDR3 is TGTGCCAGCAGTGGGAGAAGGGGGGGTACGGACACTGAAGCTTTCTTT.

This rearrangement joins TRBV6-5 to TRBJ2-4; 7 positions agree with TRBD2. V was pared by 8 bases and J by 1 base, with 5 bases of the junction left unmatched. Germline loops: CDR1 MNHEY, CDR2 SVGAGI. This CDR3 is built from 14 residues. DNA of the CDR3: TGTGCCAGCGGGGAGACTAGCGCCAAAAACATTCAGTACTTC. Translating it yields CASGETSAKNIQYF.

The genes are TRBV10-3 and TRBJ1-2; no firm D call. Deletions cut 0 bases from V and 2 bases from J, with 7 bases between. Germline V gene data show CDR1 as ENHRY and CDR2 as SYGVKD. This CDR3 comprises 14 residues. The CDR3 is CAISESPENYGYTF. In nucleotides, the CDR3 is TGTGCCATCAGTGAGTCTCCCGAGAACTATGGCTACACCTTC.

V gene TRBV5-6 combines with J gene TRBJ1-2, with 8 positions matching TRBD1. Losses at the gene ends were 4 bases for V and 2 bases for J; bases not matched to a gene: 10. The CDR3 spans 16 residues. Germline V gene sequence: CDR1 SGHDT, CDR2 YYEEEE. This chain's CDR3 is CASSARVRGRNYGYTF. The CDR3 region has the DNA TGTGCCAGCAGCGCGAGGGTCAGGGGGCGGAACTATGGCTACACCTTC.

By share of the sample, this clone is medium-sized. V and J are TRBV2 and TRBJ2-7, with TRBD2 matching 9 bases. The germline V gene encodes CDR1 SNHLY and CDR2 FYNNEI. CDR3 length: 14 residues. Germline trimming cut 6 bases from V and 5 bases from J; bases unmatched to any gene: 8. CDR3 DNA sequence: TGTGCCAGCAGAAGTAGCGGGAGTAGGAACGAGCAGTACTTC. Translated: CASRSSGSRNEQYF.

This clone was picked up a small number of times. The chain carries TRBV2 and TRBJ1-4; D is undetermined. Trimming cost V 6 bases and J 0 bases, with 11 bases left between them. Germline V gene data show CDR1 as SNHLY and CDR2 as FYNNEI. The CDR3 length is 15 residues. DNA of the CDR3: TGTGCCAGCAGGGAGAGGGCCTCAACTAATGAAAAACTGTTTTTT. Translated: CASRERASTNEKLFF.